This passage covers 14 T cell receptor beta chains from one sample sequenced in a study of CD8+CD57+ T cells in acquired aplastic anemia. Profiling that covered TCR beta VDJ and CDR3 relied on genomic DNA as its template. MiXCR, applied by TCRdb to the reads, yields one record per CDR3 protein. There are some 410,000 distinct CDR3 sequences in the sample; about 70% occur only once, and less than 4% lies in the top ten. Sequencing used sorted CD4+, CD8+, or CD8+CD57+ T cells (not recorded which) from PBMCs. The receptors were sampled from a human donor in good health, serving as a control.

The rearrangement links TRBV2 to TRBJ2-7; 8 nucleotides match TRBD2. CDR3 length equals 14 residues. The V and J ends lost 6 bases and 5 bases, in that order; junction bases with no gene match: 9. Germline V lookup: CDR1 SNHLY, CDR2 FYNNEI. The CDR3: CASSEPGLVDEQYF. As DNA, the CDR3 is TGTGCCAGCAGCGAACCGGGACTAGTGGACGAGCAGTACTTC.

J is TRBJ1-6 and V is TRBV11-2; TRBD1 might be the D (6 bases). The CDR3 runs to 18 residues. With 6 bases removed from V and 0 bases from J, the gap between germline ends came to 18 bases. Germline V CDR1 and CDR2: SGHAT, FQNNGV. The CDR3 region is CASRQQGPGSSYNSPLHF. The CDR3 coding sequence is TGTGCCAGCAGGCAGCAGGGGCCTGGAAGCTCCTATAATTCACCCCTCCACTTT. The full variable domain, its missing parts supplied by reference TRBV11-2 and TRBJ1-6, is EAGVAQSPRYKIIEKRQSVAFWCNPISGHATLYWYQQILGQGPKLLIQFQNNGVVDDSQLPKDRFSAERLKGVDSTLKIQPAKLEDSAVYLCASRQQGPGSSYNSPLHFGNGTRLTVT.

V usage is TRBV7-9 and J usage is TRBJ2-2, with TRBD2 as a possible D gene (5 bases). With 3 bases removed from V and 7 bases from J, the gap between germline ends came to 12 bases. Germline V gene lookup returns CDR1 SEHNR and CDR2 FQNEAQ (reference sequence). CDR3 length: 14 amino acids. In DNA form, the CDR3 reads TGTGCCAGCAGCTTCCTACTAGAGGGCGGGGAGCTGTTTTTT. Amino acid sequence: CASSFLLEGGELFF.

The chain uses TRBV7-6 and TRBJ1-2, with D possibly being TRBD1 (6 bases). CDR3 size: 13 residues. Germline CDR1 SGHVS, CDR2 FNYEAQ. The V end was cut by 7 bases, the J end by 2 bases, with 11 bases between. This CDR3 reads CASTLTGNYGYTF. The CDR3 DNA is TGTGCCAGCACCCTAACAGGGAACTATGGCTACACCTTC. Combining the CDR3 with reference TRBV7-6 and TRBJ1-2 gives the whole variable domain GAGVSQSPRYKVTKRGQDVALRCDPISGHVSLYWYRQALGQGPEFLTYFNYEAQQDKSGLPNDRFSAERPEGSISTLTIQRTEQRDSAMYRCASTLTGNYGYTFGSGTRLTVV.

As for this clonotype: The CDR3 does not close with the conserved phenylalanine or tryptophan, likely indicating a read error. It is unclear where the CDR3 begins or ends on the DNA, so no DNA is shown, and the CDR3 is as TCRdb lists it. The V call is TRBV19, the J call TRBJ1-1. A total of 15 residues make up the CDR3, ends included. Germline-derived CDR1 and CDR2 are LNHDA and SQIVND (reference sequence). CDR3 residues: CASSLDIAREAFFLQ.

On this clonotype itself: Germline and junction disagree at one end, which may indicate a read error. The gene calls are TRBV5-6 and TRBJ1-1, with no clear D. The CDR3 length is 13 residues. The V gene's germline CDR1 is SGHDT and CDR2 YYEEEE. Here the CDR3 DNA reads TGTGCCAGCAGCTTGCCGATGAACACTGATGCTTTCTTT. It specifies CASSLPMNTDAFF.

The table lists this clonotype with many counts. This sequence joins TRBV5-8 and TRBJ2-5; 7 nucleotides align to TRBD1. V trimming: 5 bases; J trimming: 5 bases; junction bases outside the gene matches: 6. CDR1 and CDR2 (germline): SGHTS, YDEGEE. The CDR3 sequence is 13 residues long. The CDR3 sequence is CASRRGRGETQYF. In nucleotides, the CDR3 is TGTGCCAGCAGAAGGGGGCGCGGGGAGACCCAGTACTTC.

The chain is built from TRBV19 and TRBJ1-4; 11 nucleotides align to TRBD1. Germline-derived CDR1 and CDR2 are LNHDA and SQIVND (reference sequence). Trimming removed 7 bases from V and 6 bases from J; junction bases left unmatched: 7. The CDR3 consists of 15 residues. DNA of the CDR3: TGTGCCAGTACAGGCTGGGACAGGGGGGATGAAAAACTGTTTTTT. Translating it yields CASTGWDRGDEKLFF.

The gene calls are TRBV5-1 and TRBJ1-1, with TRBD1 as a possible D gene (6 bases). The V and J ends lost 4 bases and 1 base respectively, with 17 bases between them. This CDR3 contains 16 residues. Germline loops: CDR1 SGHRS, CDR2 YFSETQ. The CDR3 protein is CASSPGGRGANTEAFF. DNA for the CDR3: TGCGCCAGCAGCCCGGGTGGAAGGGGGGCGAACACTGAAGCTTTCTTT.

J is TRBJ1-1 and V is TRBV5-5; D ambiguous. The ends were cut back, 4 bases at V and 2 bases at J, with 12 bases in the middle. The CDR3 has 14 residues. Germline V gene lookup returns CDR1 SGHKS and CDR2 YYEKEE (reference sequence). The CDR3: CASSLHRGNTEAFF. CDR3 DNA: TGTGCCAGCAGCCTGCATAGAGGAAACACTGAAGCTTTCTTT.

On this clonotype itself: One junction end disagrees with the germline gene, perhaps due to a read error. The chain has TRBV15 and TRBJ1-1; D is possibly TRBD1 (6 bases). Germline CDR1 LNHNV, CDR2 YYDKDF (reference sequence). The CDR3 covers 16 residues. CDR3 in DNA: TGTGCCAGCAGCGTCGCGGGGGCAGGTCTGAACCCTGAAGCTTTCTTT. This encodes CASSVAGAGLNPEAFF.

On this clonotype: Because it lacks the conserved phenylalanine or tryptophan at the end, this CDR3 is likely a read error. The limits of the CDR3 on the DNA are not certain, so only TCRdb's listed CDR3 is given. This sequence joins TRBV7-2 and TRBJ2-7; the DNA was not compared with TRBD2, the D call given in the table. Per the germline V gene, CDR1 is SGHTA and CDR2 is FQGNSA. Both ends counted, the CDR3 spans 13 residues. CDR3 sequence: CASSPDYEQYFGL.

This clonotype was observed many times. The CDR3 region is CSAGGRQETQYF. CDR3 coding DNA: TGCAGTGCGGGAGGCCGACAAGAGACCCAGTACTTC. This chain connects TRBV20-1 to TRBJ2-5, with D possibly being TRBD2 (6 bases). The CDR3 spans 12 residues. The germline CDR1 and CDR2 sequences are DFQATT and SNEGSKA (reference sequence). V was clipped by 6 bases and J by 2 bases, with 10 bases between them.

About this clonotype itself: Sequence at one end of the junction differs from germline and may be a read error. The V call is TRBV20-1, the J call TRBJ1-1, with a possible D match to TRBD1 (5 bases). From germline, CDR1 is DFQATT and CDR2 SNEGSKA (reference sequence). The CDR3 has 13 amino acids. This CDR3 reads CSATRQLNTEAFF. DNA of the CDR3: TGCAGTGCCACACGACAGCTAAACACAGAAGCTTTCTTT.